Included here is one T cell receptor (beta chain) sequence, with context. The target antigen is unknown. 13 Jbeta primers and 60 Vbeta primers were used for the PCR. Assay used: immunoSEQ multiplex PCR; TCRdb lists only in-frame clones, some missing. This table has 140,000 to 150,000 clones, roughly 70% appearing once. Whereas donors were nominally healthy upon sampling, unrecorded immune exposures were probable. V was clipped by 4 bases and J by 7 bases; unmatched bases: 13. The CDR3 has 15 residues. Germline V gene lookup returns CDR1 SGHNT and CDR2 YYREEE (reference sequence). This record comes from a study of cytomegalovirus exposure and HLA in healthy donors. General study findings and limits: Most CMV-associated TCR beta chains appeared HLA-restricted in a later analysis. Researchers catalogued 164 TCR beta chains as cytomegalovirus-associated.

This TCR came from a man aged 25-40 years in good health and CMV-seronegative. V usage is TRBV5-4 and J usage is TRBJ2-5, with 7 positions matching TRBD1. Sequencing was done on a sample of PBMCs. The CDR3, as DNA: TGTGCCAGCAGCCTTTTCAGGGGGATGGGTAGGACCCAGTACTTC. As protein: CASSLFRGMGRTQYF.